This T cell receptor beta chain derives from a study of blood T cell repertoires in COVID-19. About the study: The United States, Italy and Spain were the sources of the acute and convalescent COVID-19 samples. From T cells, B-cell-depleted T cells, or PBMCs came the material, which was cDNA or gDNA.

TCRdb's table, derived via immunoSEQ multiplex PCR, lists solely in-frame clones and lacks some. The sample includes more than 200,000 clones, around four fifths seen only once; the top ten take under 12%. Per germline, CDR1 LGHDT and CDR2 YNNKEL (reference sequence). Between the trimmed V and J ends, which lost 1 base and 2 bases, there was a span of 10 bases. The CDR3 runs 15 residues. Sequenced sample: peripheral blood. This sequence originates from a woman older than 75 with COVID-19, enrolled during active disease. The chain is built from TRBV3-1 (or the pseudogene TRBV3-2) and TRBJ2-3; the D is unclear. CDR3: CASSQGRVVTDTQYF. CDR3 coding DNA: TGTGCCAGCAGCCAAGGGAGAGTAGTCACAGATACGCAGTATTTT.